What follows is one T cell receptor (beta chain) and its context. Caucasian individuals from Russia who were healthy and aged roughly 6 to 100 acted as donors. Isolation yielded PBMCs, at least 7 million per sample, in every case. A second PCR, run for roughly 7 to 11 cycles, used a sample-barcoded 5' primer plus a J-beta primer mix. TCRdb reanalysed the 5' RACE reads using MiXCR and keeps one entry per CDR3 protein. Counted here are 800,000 to 950,000 distinct CDR3 sequences, under 50% occurring once; the ten biggest clones make up 13%. These data belong to a study of blood T cells in healthy people across ages. The source is a young man in good health. Sequencing was carried out using blood.

In DNA form, the CDR3 reads TGCAGTGGGATAAGCGGGGGGCAGACCTACGAGCAGTACTTC. It codes for CSGISGGQTYEQYF. The chain has TRBV20-1 and TRBJ2-7, with 9 bases matching TRBD2. The CDR3 loop spans 14 amino acids. The V and J ends lost 7 bases and 2 bases, in that order; junction bases with no gene match: 9. Germline loops: CDR1 DFQATT, CDR2 SNEGSKA (reference sequence).